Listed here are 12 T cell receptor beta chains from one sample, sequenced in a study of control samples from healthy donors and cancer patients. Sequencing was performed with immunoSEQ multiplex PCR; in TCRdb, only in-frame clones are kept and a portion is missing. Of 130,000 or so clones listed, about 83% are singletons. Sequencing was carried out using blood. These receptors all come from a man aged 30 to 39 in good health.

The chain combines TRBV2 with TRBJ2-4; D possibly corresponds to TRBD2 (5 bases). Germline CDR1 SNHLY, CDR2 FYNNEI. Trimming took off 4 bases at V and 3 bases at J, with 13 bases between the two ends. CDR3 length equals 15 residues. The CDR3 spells CASSGQSGGKNIQYF. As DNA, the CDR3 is TGTGCCAGCAGTGGTCAGAGCGGCGGCAAAAACATTCAGTACTTC.

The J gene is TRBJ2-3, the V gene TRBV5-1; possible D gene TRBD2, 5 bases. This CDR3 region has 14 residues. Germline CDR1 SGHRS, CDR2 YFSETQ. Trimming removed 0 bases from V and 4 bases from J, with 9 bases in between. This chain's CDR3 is CASSLEKGADTQYF. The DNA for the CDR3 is TGCGCCAGCAGCTTGGAAAAGGGAGCAGATACGCAGTATTTT.

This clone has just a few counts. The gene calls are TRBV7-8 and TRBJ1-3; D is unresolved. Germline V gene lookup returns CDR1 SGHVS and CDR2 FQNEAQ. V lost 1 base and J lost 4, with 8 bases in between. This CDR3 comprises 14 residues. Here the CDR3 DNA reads TGTGCCAGCAGCTTAGAGTTGTTGGGAAACACCATATATTTT. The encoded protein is CASSLELLGNTIYF. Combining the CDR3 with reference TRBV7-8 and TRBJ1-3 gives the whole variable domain GAGVSQSPRYKVAKRGQDVALRCDPISGHVSLFWYQQALGQGPEFLTYFQNEAQLDKSGLPSDRFFAERPEGSVSTLKIQRTQQEDSAVYLCASSLELLGNTIYFGEGSWLTVV.

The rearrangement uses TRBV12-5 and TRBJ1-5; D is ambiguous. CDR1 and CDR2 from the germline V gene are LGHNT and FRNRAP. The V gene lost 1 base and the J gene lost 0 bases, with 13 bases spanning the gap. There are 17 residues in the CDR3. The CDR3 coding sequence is TGTGCTAGTGGTTTGGGGACGCAGGATTATAGCAATCAGCCCCAGCATTTT. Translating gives CASGLGTQDYSNQPQHF.

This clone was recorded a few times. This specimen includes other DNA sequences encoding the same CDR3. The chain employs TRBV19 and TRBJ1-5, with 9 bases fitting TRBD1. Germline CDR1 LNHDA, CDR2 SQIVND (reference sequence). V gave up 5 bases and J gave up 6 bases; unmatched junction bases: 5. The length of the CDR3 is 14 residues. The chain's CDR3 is CASSRGQGTQPQHF. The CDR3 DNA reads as TGTGCCAGTAGTCGTGGACAGGGGACTCAGCCCCAGCATTTT.

The CDR3 region has the DNA TGTGCCAGCAGTGGACAGGAGGAAGCTTTCTTT. Translating it yields CASSGQEEAFF. V usage is TRBV2 and J usage is TRBJ1-1; maybe TRBD1 (6 bases). V was cut by 4 bases and J by 8 bases, with 8 bases left in between. Germline CDR1 is SNHLY and CDR2 is FYNNEI. The CDR3 is 11 amino acids.

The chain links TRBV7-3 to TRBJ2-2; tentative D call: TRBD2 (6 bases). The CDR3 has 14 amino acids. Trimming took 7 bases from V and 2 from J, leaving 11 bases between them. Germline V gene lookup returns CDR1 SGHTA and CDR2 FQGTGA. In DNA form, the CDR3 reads TGTGCCAGCACCGGGAGCGGAAACACCGGGGAGCTGTTTTTT. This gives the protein CASTGSGNTGELFF.

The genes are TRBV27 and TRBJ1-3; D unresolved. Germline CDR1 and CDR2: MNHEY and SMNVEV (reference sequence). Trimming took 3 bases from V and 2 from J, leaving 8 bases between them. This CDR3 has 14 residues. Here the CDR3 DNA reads TGTGCCAGCAGTTTTTCAGGTCCTGGAAACACCATATATTTT. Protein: CASSFSGPGNTIYF.

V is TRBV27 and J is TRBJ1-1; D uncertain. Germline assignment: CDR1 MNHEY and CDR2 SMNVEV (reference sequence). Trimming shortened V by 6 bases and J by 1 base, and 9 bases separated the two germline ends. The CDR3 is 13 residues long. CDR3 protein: CASRLLENTEAFF. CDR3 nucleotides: TGTGCCAGCAGACTTCTGGAGAACACTGAAGCTTTCTTT.

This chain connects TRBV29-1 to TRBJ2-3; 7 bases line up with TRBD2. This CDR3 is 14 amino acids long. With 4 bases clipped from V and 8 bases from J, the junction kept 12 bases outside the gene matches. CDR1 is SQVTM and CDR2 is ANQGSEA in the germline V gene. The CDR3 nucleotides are TGCAGCGTTGGGGTAGCGGGTCTCCTTTCTACGCAGTATTTT. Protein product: CSVGVAGLLSTQYF.

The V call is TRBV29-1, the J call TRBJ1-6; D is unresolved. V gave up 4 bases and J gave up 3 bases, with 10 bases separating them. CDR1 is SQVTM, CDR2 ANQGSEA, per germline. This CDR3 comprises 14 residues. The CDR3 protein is CSVGEDRYNSPLHF. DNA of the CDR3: TGCAGCGTTGGGGAGGACCGCTATAATTCACCCCTCCACTTT.

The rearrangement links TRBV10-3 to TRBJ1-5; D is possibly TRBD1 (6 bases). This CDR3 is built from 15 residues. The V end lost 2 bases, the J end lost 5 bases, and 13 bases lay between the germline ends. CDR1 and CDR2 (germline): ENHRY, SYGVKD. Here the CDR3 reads CAISEAQGTYQPQHF. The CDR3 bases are TGTGCCATCAGTGAGGCACAGGGTACATATCAGCCCCAGCATTTT.